This T cell receptor beta chain was recovered during a study of blood T cell repertoires in COVID-19. Background on the study: Collection of acute and convalescent COVID-19 samples took place in the United States, Italy and Spain. Sources were T cells, B-cell-depleted T cells, or PBMCs; the material itself was cDNA or gDNA.

As handled by the study authors: Quantification of nucleated cells was approximated via reference gene primer amplification. Assay: immunoSEQ multiplex PCR; the TCRdb copy retains only in-frame clones and omits some. D and trimming come from the DNA, and the V and J calls and clone size come from that table. The sample yields hundreds of thousands of clones, approximately 87% seen once. After removal of 1 base from V and 4 bases from J, the junction contained 7 bases not matched to a gene. CDR1 is SGHTA, CDR2 FQGNSA, per germline. The length of the CDR3 is 15 residues. This clonotype was sampled from a woman aged 50 to 65 who had recovered from COVID-19. The sample comprised peripheral blood. The chain recombines TRBV7-2 with TRBJ2-7; 7 bases match TRBD2. The chain's CDR3 is CASSLGVAGLYEQYF. In DNA form, the CDR3 reads TGTGCCAGCAGCTTAGGAGTAGCGGGTCTGTACGAGCAGTACTTC. The whole variable domain, remainder taken from reference TRBV7-2 and TRBJ2-7, is GAGVSQSPSNKVTEKGKDVELRCDPISGHTALYWYRQSLGQGLEFLIYFQGNSAPDKSGLPSDRFSAERTGGSVSTLTIQRTQQEDSAVYLCASSLGVAGLYEQYFGPGTRLTVT.